The next 10 T cell receptor beta chains were all read from a single sample in a study of cytomegalovirus exposure and HLA in healthy donors. With 60 Vbeta and 13 Jbeta primers, the PCR was carried out. Assay used: immunoSEQ multiplex PCR; TCRdb lists only in-frame clones, some missing. Of roughly 130,000 clones in the sample, around 66% were seen once. Sequencing was done on a sample of PBMCs. Source of these receptors: a woman aged 60-75 years in good health and CMV-seronegative.

V and J are TRBV5-4 and TRBJ2-2; 7 bases are shared with TRBD2. Germline lookup yields CDR1 SGHNT and CDR2 YYREEE (reference sequence). The V segment lost 4 bases and the J segment 2 bases; nucleotides outside the gene matches: 11. The CDR3 is made up of 17 amino acids. CDR3 in DNA: TGTGCCAGCAGCACCCCGGGGGGAGGTCGCAACACCGGGGAGCTGTTTTTT. This sequence encodes CASSTPGGGRNTGELFF.

The V gene is TRBV5-1, the J gene TRBJ2-3; 10 bases agree with TRBD2. The CDR3 is made up of 16 amino acids. The V segment lost 4 bases and the J segment 3 bases; nucleotides outside the gene matches: 8. Germline lookup yields CDR1 SGHRS and CDR2 YFSETQ. The CDR3 loop reads CASSPGDSGRTDTQYF. In DNA, the CDR3 is TGCGCCAGCAGCCCGGGGGATAGCGGGAGGACAGATACGCAGTATTTT.

The chain links TRBV6-5 to TRBJ2-2; tentatively, D is TRBD2 (5 bases). The ends were cut back, 2 bases at V and 7 bases at J, with 5 bases in the middle. The CDR3 is 12 amino acids. Germline V gives CDR1 MNHEY, CDR2 SVGAGI. CDR3 in amino acids: CASSYRGGELFF. The CDR3 DNA reads as TGTGCCAGCAGTTACCGGGGCGGGGAGCTGTTTTTT.

The rearrangement uses TRBV7-9 and TRBJ1-6; 12 nucleotides match TRBD1. The junction had 1 base not matched to a gene; V was cut back by 3 bases and J by 1 base. This CDR3 has 17 residues. Germline values: CDR1 SEHNR, CDR2 FQNEAQ (reference sequence). The CDR3 DNA sequence: TGTGCCAGCAGCTTGGGACAGGGGGCGTCCTATAATTCACCCCTCCACTTT. The encoded protein is CASSLGQGASYNSPLHF.

The V gene is TRBV7-8, the J gene TRBJ1-1; 8 bases are a match to TRBD1. The V segment lost 5 bases and the J segment 2 bases; nucleotides outside the gene matches: 10. Germline CDR1 is SGHVS and CDR2 is FQNEAQ. The CDR3 is 16 residues long. The CDR3 region has the DNA TGTGCCAGCAGCCCCCGGACAGGGAGATTAAACACTGAAGCTTTCTTT. Its translation is CASSPRTGRLNTEAFF.

The rearrangement joins TRBV7-8 to TRBJ1-1; 11 bases align to TRBD1. Germline lookup yields CDR1 SGHVS and CDR2 FQNEAQ. The CDR3 totals 15 residues. V lost 0 bases to trimming and J lost 8 bases; unmatched junction nucleotides: 5. CDR3 sequence: CASSLAGTGGLEAFF. CDR3 nucleotides: TGTGCCAGCAGCTTAGCCGGGACAGGGGGACTCGAAGCTTTCTTT.

The chain couples TRBV29-1 to TRBJ2-5; 7 nucleotides align to TRBD1. This CDR3 spans 11 amino acids. CDR1 is SQVTM, CDR2 ANQGSEA, per germline. With V trimmed by 5 bases and J by 4 bases, 1 base remained unmatched. Here the CDR3 DNA reads TGCAGCGTTACAGGGGCAGAGACCCAGTACTTC. As protein: CSVTGAETQYF. Full variable domain (outside the CDR3, taken from reference TRBV29-1 and TRBJ2-5): SAVISQKPSRDICQRGTSLTIQCQVDSQVTMMFWYRQQPGQSLTLIATANQGSEATYESGFVIDKFPISRPNLTFSTLTVSNMSPEDSSIYLCSVTGAETQYFGPGTRLLVL.

The CDR3, as DNA: TGTGCCAGCAGCCTCTCCGGGACAGGGGTTGGTGGCTACACCTTC. It codes for CASSLSGTGVGGYTF. The chain uses TRBV5-4 and TRBJ1-2; 10 nucleotides agree with TRBD1. CDR3 length: 15 residues. Germline V gene lookup returns CDR1 SGHNT and CDR2 YYREEE (reference sequence). The J segment lost 7 bases and the V segment lost 4 bases, leaving 10 bases of the junction unmatched.

The chain combines TRBV7-9 with TRBJ2-2; no definite D call. The CDR3 covers 14 residues. CDR1 SEHNR and CDR2 FQNEAQ come from the germline V gene (reference sequence). The V end was cut by 1 base, the J end by 6 bases, with 9 bases between. The CDR3 loop reads CASSLDHRSGELFF. DNA for the CDR3: TGTGCCAGCAGCTTAGATCACAGATCCGGGGAGCTGTTTTTT.

The chain combines TRBV7-2 with TRBJ1-5; a possible D gene is TRBD1 (5 bases). The CDR3 spans 13 residues. CDR1 is SGHTA and CDR2 is FQGNSA in the germline V gene. The V end was cut by 1 base, the J end by 5 bases, with 6 bases between. CDR3 DNA: TGTGCCAGCAGCTTAGGGGGGGATCAGCCCCAGCATTTT. Translation: CASSLGGDQPQHF.